This TCR beta chain was documented in a study of blood T cell repertoires in COVID-19. Overall study: COVID-19 samples, acute and convalescent, were from the United States, Italy and Spain.

This CDR3 has 17 amino acids. The trim removed 2 bases at V and 2 bases at J, leaving 8 bases unmatched. Germline CDR1 is ENHRY and CDR2 is SYGVKD. Profiled with immunoSEQ multiplex PCR; TCRdb holds only in-frame clones, not every one. The sample has 55,000 to 65,000 clones; 84% are singletons. This sequence joins TRBV10-3 and TRBJ1-4, with 7 bases aligning to TRBD1. Sequencing was done on a sample of peripheral blood. The sequence was collected from a woman aged 55-70 years with acute or convalescent COVID-19. In DNA form, the CDR3 reads TGTGCCATCAGTGAGGCGAGACAGGGCGGGACTAATGAAAAACTGTTTTTT. Translating gives CAISEARQGGTNEKLFF.